This T cell receptor (beta chain) was captured by sequencing in a study of blood T cell repertoires in COVID-19. Participant age was roughly 18 to 100 years, and participants resided in roughly 25 US areas. Assignments of participants to cohorts depended upon their own reported clinical history. Sequencing was performed with immunoSEQ multiplex PCR; in TCRdb, only in-frame clones are kept and a portion is missing. The repertoire consists of 150,000 or so clones, with about 80% occurring once and the leading ten covering 7% to 10%. There are 12 residues in the CDR3. Germline lookup yields CDR1 WSHSY and CDR2 SAAADI. The V and J ends lost 0 bases and 8 bases, in that order; junction bases with no gene match: 0.

The sample comprised PBMCs or T cells enriched from blood (not recorded which). The chain links TRBV10-2 to TRBJ1-1; 7 bases fit TRBD1. The clonotype was recovered from a man aged 50 or older who had recovered from COVID-19. Written as DNA, the CDR3 is TGCGCCAGCAGTGAGTCGGACAGGGAAGCTTTCTTT. It encodes CASSESDREAFF.